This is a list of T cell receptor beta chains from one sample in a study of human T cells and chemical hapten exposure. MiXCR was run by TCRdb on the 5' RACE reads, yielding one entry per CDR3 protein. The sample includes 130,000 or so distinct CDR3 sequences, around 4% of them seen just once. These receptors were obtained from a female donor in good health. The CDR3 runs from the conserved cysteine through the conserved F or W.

cdr3_aa: CASFRQGLNTEAFF
v_call: TRBV2

cdr3_aa: CTPGSSGGAETQYF
v_call: TRBV20-1

cdr3_aa: CASGPAAQPQHF
v_call: TRBV2

cdr3_aa: CASSSQGWATEAFF
v_call: TRBV6-2/TRBV6-3

cdr3_aa: CASSTSGGPYEQYF
v_call: TRBV18

cdr3_aa: CASSEGTGPGYGYTF
v_call: TRBV6-1

cdr3_aa: CASILRGGGADTQYF
v_call: TRBV12-3/TRBV12-4

cdr3_aa: CASTLDRGRVYGYTF
v_call: TRBV7-2

cdr3_aa: CASSLVKVSPGGPRETQYF
v_call: TRBV7-8

cdr3_aa: CASSLVRATGNYGYTF
v_call: TRBV7-9

cdr3_aa: CASSGGRGNEQFF
v_call: TRBV6-1

cdr3_aa: CASSSRGVEETQYF
v_call: TRBV11-2

cdr3_aa: CASSPQGWTGELFF
v_call: TRBV12-3/TRBV12-4

cdr3_aa: CSAQDRGDGYTF
v_call: TRBV20-1

cdr3_aa: CASSQDSPGTQYF
v_call: TRBV7-9

cdr3_aa: CASSQASSTDTQYF
v_call: TRBV3-1

cdr3_aa: CASSTGRGGYYEQYF
v_call: TRBV7-7

cdr3_aa: CATSTGGHNSPLHF
v_call: TRBV15

cdr3_aa: CASSFGPREREQYF
v_call: TRBV5-5

cdr3_aa: CASSEVLGTGNNEQFF
v_call: TRBV12-3/TRBV12-4

cdr3_aa: CASSLGGRNTEAFF
v_call: TRBV13

cdr3_aa: CASSFKRSRSYEQYF
v_call: TRBV28

cdr3_aa: CASSQGTGTDTQYF
v_call: TRBV12-3/TRBV12-4

cdr3_aa: CASSLSTGGEAFF
v_call: TRBV7-9

cdr3_aa: CASSRRAEQYF
v_call: TRBV3-1

cdr3_aa: CASSPSGPSSYNEQFF
v_call: TRBV7-7

cdr3_aa: CASSQDFRGPRELFF
v_call: TRBV3-1

cdr3_aa: CASSLATTGQYF
v_call: TRBV7-9

cdr3_aa: CASGRTGTNTEAFF
v_call: TRBV5-1

cdr3_aa: CASRPGTGRGYEQYF
v_call: TRBV5-1

cdr3_aa: CASRGQGVTGYTF
v_call: TRBV28

cdr3_aa: CASSLAHGWRLAGPDTQYF
v_call: TRBV7-2

cdr3_aa: CASSKIPGGMTEAFF
v_call: TRBV21-1

cdr3_aa: CAISEERGPTDTQYF
v_call: TRBV10-3

cdr3_aa: CSAKSDFSGREQYF
v_call: TRBV20-1

cdr3_aa: CAIPPRFDGCNQPQHF
v_call: TRBV19

cdr3_aa: CATSDRDIDEQFF
v_call: TRBV24-1

cdr3_aa: CASSLFPVDSNQPQHF
v_call: TRBV5-6

cdr3_aa: CASSSTGGIGYGYTF
v_call: TRBV7-8

cdr3_aa: CSAIKGRILPEQYF
v_call: TRBV20-1

cdr3_aa: CSAYFRGYEQYF
v_call: TRBV20-1

cdr3_aa: CASSDLADRGETQYF
v_call: TRBV4-2

cdr3_aa: CASSRDRGGPTDTQYF
v_call: TRBV12-3/TRBV12-4

cdr3_aa: CASSKWTDQETQYF
v_call: TRBV19

cdr3_aa: CASSGTGDGNTIYF
v_call: TRBV2

cdr3_aa: CASSSWTGAGADTQYF
v_call: TRBV7-9

cdr3_aa: CSTERGIGTDTQYF
v_call: TRBV29-1

cdr3_aa: CASSRNTGATDTQYF
v_call: TRBV18

cdr3_aa: CASSYLAGPDFPPHEQFF
v_call: TRBV6-6

cdr3_aa: CASSVVSGYNEQFF
v_call: TRBV9

cdr3_aa: CASASETGGSGYTF
v_call: TRBV12-5

cdr3_aa: CASSGQGASNTGELFF
v_call: TRBV12-3/TRBV12-4

cdr3_aa: CASSSYELGHYTDTQYF
v_call: TRBV2

cdr3_aa: CSARHEGTYNSPLHF
v_call: TRBV20-1

cdr3_aa: CSAGDTAYNEQFF
v_call: TRBV20-1